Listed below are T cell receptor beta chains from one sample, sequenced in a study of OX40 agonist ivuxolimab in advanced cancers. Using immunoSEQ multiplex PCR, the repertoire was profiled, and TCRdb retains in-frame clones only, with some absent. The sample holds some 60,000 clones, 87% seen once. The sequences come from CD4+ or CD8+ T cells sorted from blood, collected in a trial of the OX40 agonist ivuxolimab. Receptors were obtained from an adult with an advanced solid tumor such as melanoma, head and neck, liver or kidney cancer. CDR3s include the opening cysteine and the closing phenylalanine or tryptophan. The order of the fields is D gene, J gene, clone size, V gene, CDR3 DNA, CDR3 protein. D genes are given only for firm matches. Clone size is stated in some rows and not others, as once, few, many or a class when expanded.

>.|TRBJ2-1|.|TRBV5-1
TGCGCCAGCAGCTTGGTGGCAGGGACTCACAATGAGCAGTTCTTC
CASSLVAGTHNEQFF
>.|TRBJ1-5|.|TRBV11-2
TGTGCCAGCAGCCCGGGGGGGGCCAATCAGCCCCAGCATTTT
CASSPGGANQPQHF
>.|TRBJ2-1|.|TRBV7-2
TGTGCCAGCAGCTTAAGAATGAATGAGCAGTTCTTC
CASSLRMNEQFF
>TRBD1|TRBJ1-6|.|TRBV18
TGTGCCAGCTCACCAACGGACAGGCTAAATAATTCACCCCTCCACTTT
CASSPTDRLNNSPLHF
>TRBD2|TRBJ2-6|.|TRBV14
TGTGCCAGCAGCCAAGTGGCGGGGGGCGTATCTGGGGCCAACGTCCTGACTTTC
CASSQVAGGVSGANVLTF
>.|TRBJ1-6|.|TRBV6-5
TGTGCCAGCGGGTCCGGGAGCTCCTATAATTCACCCCTCCACTTT
CASGSGSSYNSPLHF
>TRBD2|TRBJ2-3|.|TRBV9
TGTGCCAGCAGCCCTACGGGCCGGGGGGCAGATACGCAGTATTTT
CASSPTGRGADTQYF
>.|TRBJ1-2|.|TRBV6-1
TGTGCCAGCAGTGTCAGCCCTAACTATGGCTACACCTTC
CASSVSPNYGYTF
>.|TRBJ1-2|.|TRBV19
TGTGCCAGTAGTATATCGGCCCTACTGGGAGGCTACACCTTC
CASSISALLGGYTF
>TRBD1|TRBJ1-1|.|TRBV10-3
TGTGCCATCAGTTTGACAGGGAATGAAGCTTTCTTT
CAISLTGNEAFF
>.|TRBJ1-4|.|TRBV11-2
TGTGCCAGCAGCTCCTCAGGGTTAGAAAAACTGTTTTTT
CASSSSGLEKLFF
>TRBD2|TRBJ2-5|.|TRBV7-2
TGTGCCAGCAGCTTAAGGGCGGGGGGGCCGAAGGGAGAGACCCAGTACTTC
CASSLRAGGPKGETQYF
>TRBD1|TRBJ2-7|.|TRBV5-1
TGCGCCAGCAGCTTGAGGTCGCCGACAGGGCCCTTGCCCTACGAGCAGTACTTC
CASSLRSPTGPLPYEQYF
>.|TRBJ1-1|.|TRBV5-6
TGTGCCAGCAGCTTGATGGGCTCCGGACGGATAAACACTGAAGCTTTCTTT
CASSLMGSGRINTEAFF
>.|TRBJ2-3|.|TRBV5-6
TGTGCCAGCAGCTCTCTCCGGGGGACAGATACGCAGTATTTT
CASSSLRGTDTQYF
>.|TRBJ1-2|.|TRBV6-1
TGTGCCAGCAGTGTTGTGGCAGCTGCTAACTATGGCTACACCTTC
CASSVVAAANYGYTF
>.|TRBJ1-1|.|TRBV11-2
TGTGCCAGCAGCTTATACAGGGACGCTGAAGCTTTCTTT
CASSLYRDAEAFF
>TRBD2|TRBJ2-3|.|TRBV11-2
TGTGCCAGCAGCTTAGCCCCTAGCGGGTCGGATACGCAGTATTTT
CASSLAPSGSDTQYF
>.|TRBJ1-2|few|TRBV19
TGTGCCAGTAGTATCGACAGGACCTATGGCTACACCTTC
CASSIDRTYGYTF
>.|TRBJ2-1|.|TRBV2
TGTGCCAGCAGGACCCAGGGGGGCACTGGCTCCTACAATGAGCAGTTCTTC
CASRTQGGTGSYNEQFF
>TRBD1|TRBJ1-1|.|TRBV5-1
TGCGCCAGCAGCTTGGGACAGGGGAGGACTGAAGCTTTCTTT
CASSLGQGRTEAFF
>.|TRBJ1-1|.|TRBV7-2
TGTGCCAGCAGCTCAAGGCGGACGGGGGTGAACACTGAAGCTTTCTTT
CASSSRRTGVNTEAFF
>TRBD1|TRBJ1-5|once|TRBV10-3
TGTGCCATCAGTGGACAGGGTCAGCCCCAGCATTTT
CAISGQGQPQHF
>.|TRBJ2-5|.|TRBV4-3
TGCGCCAGCAGCCAAGTGGGGGGACTTGTGGAGACCCAGTACTTC
CASSQVGGLVETQYF
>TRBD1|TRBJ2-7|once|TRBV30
TGTGCCTGGAGTTCGAATTCCGGGACAGGCTACTACGAGCAGTACTTC
CAWSSNSGTGYYEQYF
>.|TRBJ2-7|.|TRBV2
TGTGCCAGCAGTGAAGCGGGGGCAGGGTCCCACGAGCAGTACTTC
CASSEAGAGSHEQYF
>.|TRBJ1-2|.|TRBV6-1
TGTGCCAGCAGTGAACCCGGTGATGGTAGCTATGGCTACACCTTC
CASSEPGDGSYGYTF
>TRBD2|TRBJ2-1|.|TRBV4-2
TGTGCCAGCAGCCAAGAGGATAGCGGGGGGGCCGTTGAGCAGTTCTTC
CASSQEDSGGAVEQFF
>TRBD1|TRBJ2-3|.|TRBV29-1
TGCAGCGTTGGGGGCCCGACAGGGGGACTCACAGATACGCAGTATTTT
CSVGGPTGGLTDTQYF
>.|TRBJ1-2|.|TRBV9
TGTGCCAGCAGCGTAGCCTTATGGACCTATGGCTACACCTTC
CASSVALWTYGYTF
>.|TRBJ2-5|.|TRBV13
TGTGCCAGCAGCCAACGGGACTTTCAAGAGACCCAGTACTTC
CASSQRDFQETQYF
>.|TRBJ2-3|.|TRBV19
TGTGCCAGTAGTATACTTGTCACAGATACGCAGTATTTT
CASSILVTDTQYF
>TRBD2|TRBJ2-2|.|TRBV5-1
TGCGCCAGTTACCCCCGGCCCAGCGGGGGGGCCGGGGAGCTGTTTTTT
CASYPRPSGGAGELFF
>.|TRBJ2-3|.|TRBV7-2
TGTGCCAGCAGTTCAGCGACAGATACGCAGTATTTT
CASSSATDTQYF
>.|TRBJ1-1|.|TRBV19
TGTGCCAGTAGTAAACAGGGATCCGGAGGGGCTGAAGCTTTCTTT
CASSKQGSGGAEAFF
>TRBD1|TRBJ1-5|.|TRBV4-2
TGTGCCAGCAGCCAAGAGACAGGGGGCCGGAGCAATCAGCCCCAGCATTTT
CASSQETGGRSNQPQHF